The 7 T cell receptor beta chains listed next were all sequenced from one sample in a study of early T cells in non-severe SARS-CoV-2 infection. TCRdb used MiXCR to reprocess the 5' RACE reads, holding one entry per CDR3 protein. The repertoire includes some 31,000 distinct CDR3 sequences, approximately 5% of them detected once, and approximately 5% sits in the top ten. Sample: whole blood. The receptors shown here come from an adult who was a healthcare worker with PCR-confirmed SARS-CoV-2 infection or an uninfected control (not recorded which).

This clonotype has a count of ten or more. The CDR3 loop is CASSEGARPVEQFF. DNA of the CDR3: TGTGCCAGCAGTGAAGGGGCCCGGCCAGTCGAGCAGTTCTTC. V usage is TRBV2 and J usage is TRBJ2-1; D not certain. There are 14 residues in the CDR3. Germline CDR1 and CDR2: SNHLY and FYNNEI. V was trimmed by 1 base and J by 10 bases, leaving 14 bases between them.

This clonotype was detected a few times. This chain links TRBV7-2 with TRBJ2-3; D uncertain. This CDR3 contains 17 residues. Trimming left V 2 bases short and J 0 bases short, with 15 bases between. Germline-derived CDR1 and CDR2 are SGHTA and FQGNSA. The CDR3 region is CASSLHQVVSSTDTQYF. The CDR3 DNA sequence: TGTGCCAGCAGCTTACACCAGGTGGTATCTAGCACAGATACGCAGTATTTT.

This clonotype occurred many times. The chain couples TRBV28 to TRBJ2-2; D unclear. Germline V gives CDR1 MDHEN, CDR2 SYDVKM. V was trimmed by 6 bases and J by 4 bases, leaving 12 bases between them. The CDR3 totals 14 residues. The CDR3 nucleotides read TGTGCCAGCAGGCCGACCCGGAGCACCGGGGAGCTGTTTTTT. Translation gives CASRPTRSTGELFF.

This clonotype has a count of ten or more. The chain combines TRBV5-1 with TRBJ2-3; 8 positions agree with TRBD2. V was clipped by 0 bases and J by 2 bases; unmatched bases: 5. This CDR3 has 16 amino acids. Germline CDR1 reads SGHRS; CDR2 reads YFSETQ. The CDR3 is CASSLESSGFTDTQYF. Here the CDR3 DNA reads TGCGCCAGCAGCTTGGAGTCTAGCGGGTTCACAGATACGCAGTATTTT.

This clonotype was detected ten times or more. The chain has TRBV12-3 or TRBV12-4 and TRBJ1-6, with 8 bases aligning to TRBD1. With V trimmed by 4 bases and J by 7 bases, 3 bases remained unmatched. This CDR3 has 14 residues. CDR3 sequence reads: CASSSRDRNSPLHF. CDR3 DNA sequence: TGTGCCAGCAGTTCCCGGGACAGGAATTCACCCCTCCACTTT.

The chain uses TRBV25-1 and TRBJ2-5; D not resolved. Germline CDR1 is MGHDK and CDR2 is SYGVNS. V shed 4 bases and J shed 4 bases, with 7 bases lying between them. The CDR3 is 12 amino acids. CDR3 amino acids: CASSAARETQYF. CDR3 bases: TGTGCCAGCAGTGCCGCCAGAGAGACCCAGTACTTC.

V usage is TRBV20-1 and J usage is TRBJ1-2, with D uncertain. CDR1 DFQATT and CDR2 SNEGSKA come from the germline V gene (reference sequence). CDR3 length equals 11 residues. Deletions cut 3 bases from V and 0 bases from J, with 2 bases between. The CDR3 nucleotides are TGCAGTGCTAGCCCTAACTATGGCTACACCTTC. As protein: CSASPNYGYTF.